The clone carrying this T cell receptor (beta chain) was seen only a few times. Antigen unknown. CDR3 length: 14 amino acids. With 6 bases removed from V and 6 bases from J, the gap between germline ends came to 16 bases. Per germline, CDR1 SGHDT and CDR2 YYEEEE. The data were obtained in a study of post-analysis software for immune sequencing data. Study-wide findings and caveats: When patients were compared with controls, about 5 TRBV segments were more frequent, TRBV5-6, TRBV5-1 and TRBV20-1 among them. The study found significantly lower normalized Chao1 diversity in multiple sclerosis patients than in controls.

Included in the TCR beta cDNA libraries were unique molecular identifiers. MiXCR, run by TCRdb on the PCR reads, gives a single entry per CDR3 protein. The sample includes around 770,000 distinct CDR3 sequences, roughly 50% of them seen just once. This receptor was taken from a girl between 5 and 17 years old with multiple sclerosis. This chain joins TRBV5-6 and TRBJ2-1; tentative D call: TRBD2 (6 bases). The sample consisted of blood. The CDR3 here is CASTRGGGVNEQFF. The CDR3 DNA reads as TGTGCCAGCACTAGGGGTGGAGGGGTCAATGAGCAGTTCTTC.